These 20 T cell receptor beta chains were all obtained from the same sample, sequenced in a study of graft-versus-host responses after intestinal transplantation. The antigens of these receptors remain unknown. Sequencing used immunoSEQ multiplex PCR; TCRdb keeps in-frame clones, though not all of them. The data show about 110,000 clones, around 95% seen once. Sequenced here: unstimulated CD8+ T cells sorted from spleen or lymph node cells, sampled before intestinal transplant. Source of these receptors: a human donor who received an intestinal transplant.

The chain joins TRBV9 to TRBJ2-5, with 9 positions matching TRBD1. With 0 bases clipped from V and 2 bases from J, the junction kept 2 bases outside the gene matches. Germline V gene data show CDR1 as SGDLS and CDR2 as YYNGEE. CDR3 length: 15 residues. CDR3 coding DNA: TGTGCCAGCAGCGTAGCCGGGACAGGGCAAGAGACCCAGTACTTC. Its translation is CASSVAGTGQETQYF.

The J gene is TRBJ2-2, the V gene TRBV30; 7 bases agree with TRBD2. CDR1 and CDR2 (germline): GTSNPN, SVGIG (reference sequence). V shed 3 bases and J 5 bases; nucleotides not matched to a gene: 0. The CDR3 sequence is 12 residues long. The CDR3 DNA reads as TGTGCCTGGAGGGGGGGGACCGGGGAGCTGTTTTTT. Protein: CAWRGGTGELFF. Looking up the rest from reference TRBV30 and TRBJ2-2 gives the full variable domain: SQTIHQWPATLVQPVGSPLSLECTVEGTSNPNLYWYRQAAGRGLQLLFYSVGIGQISSEVPQNLSASRPQDRQFILSSKKLLLSDSGFYLCAWRGGTGELFFGEGSRLTVL.

The chain couples TRBV5-1 to TRBJ2-7; weak D call: TRBD1 (5 bases). Germline CDR1 reads SGHRS; CDR2 reads YFSETQ. CDR3 length: 15 residues. Trimming cost V 4 bases and J 1 base, with 15 bases left between them. The CDR3 spells CASSPDSLSSYEQYF. The CDR3 DNA is TGCGCCAGCAGCCCCGACAGCCTCTCTTCCTACGAGCAGTACTTC.

This chain connects TRBV25-1 to TRBJ2-1; unclear D gene. The V gene lost 7 bases and the J gene lost 4 bases, with 14 bases spanning the gap. This CDR3 spans 14 amino acids. Germline assignment: CDR1 MGHDK and CDR2 SYGVNS. The CDR3 DNA sequence: TGTGCCAGCATTAAGGCAGTCGATTACAATGAGCAGTTCTTC. As protein: CASIKAVDYNEQFF.

This chain links TRBV4-1 with TRBJ2-2, with 9 bases that match TRBD2. The CDR3 runs to 18 residues. Trimming cost V 4 bases and J 3 bases; bases outside gene matches: 12. CDR1 MGHRA and CDR2 YSYEKL come from the germline V gene. CDR3 amino acids: CASSLTPDGTSHTGELFF. CDR3 nucleotides: TGCGCCAGCAGCCTAACCCCCGACGGGACTAGCCACACCGGGGAGCTGTTTTTT.

CDR3: CASSPNRRDTQYF. CDR3 DNA sequence: TGCGCCAGCAGCCCTAACAGGCGAGATACGCAGTATTTT. The J gene is TRBJ2-3, the V gene TRBV4-1; a possible D gene is TRBD1 (5 bases). CDR3 length: 13 residues. Germline V CDR1 and CDR2: MGHRA, YSYEKL. Trimming took 4 bases from V and 5 from J, leaving 10 bases between them.

The chain carries TRBV27 and TRBJ2-2; D is unclear. This CDR3 is built from 13 residues. V was trimmed by 4 bases and J by 4 bases, leaving 7 bases between them. Per the germline V gene, CDR1 is MNHEY and CDR2 is SMNVEV (reference sequence). This CDR3 is CASSYLATGELFF. The CDR3 DNA sequence: TGTGCCAGCAGTTATCTGGCCACCGGGGAGCTGTTTTTT.

About this clone itself: Other nucleotide sequences from this sample produce the same CDR3. V is TRBV27 and J is TRBJ2-1; 8 bases match TRBD2. The CDR3 has 14 residues. Germline CDR1 is MNHEY and CDR2 is SMNVEV (reference sequence). With 4 bases clipped from V and 3 bases from J, the junction kept 2 bases outside the gene matches. The CDR3 DNA follows: TGTGCCAGCAGTTCGGGACTAGACTACAATGAGCAGTTCTTC. Translated: CASSSGLDYNEQFF.

The chain carries TRBV11-2 and TRBJ2-5; 9 bases align to TRBD1. The germline V gene has CDR1 SGHAT and CDR2 FQNNGV. This CDR3 spans 14 amino acids. Trimming took 8 bases from V and 5 from J; bases not matched to a gene: 9. In DNA form, the CDR3 reads TGTGCCAGCGGGGGACAGGGCCCCGGGGAGACCCAGTACTTC. Translation gives CASGGQGPGETQYF.

The V gene is TRBV5-1, the J gene TRBJ2-1; 9 bases align to TRBD2. The CDR3 totals 16 residues. V gave up 4 bases and J gave up 6 bases; unmatched junction bases: 11. Germline loops: CDR1 SGHRS, CDR2 YFSETQ. The CDR3 reads CASSPTGSSGSNEQFF. As DNA, the CDR3 is TGCGCCAGCAGCCCCACTGGGAGTAGCGGGAGCAATGAGCAGTTCTTC.

The chain has TRBV7-8 and TRBJ2-7; 10 bases map to TRBD1. Germline values: CDR1 SGHVS, CDR2 FQNEAQ. Trimming removed 4 bases from V and 3 bases from J; junction bases left unmatched: 6. The CDR3 loop spans 15 amino acids. CDR3 region: CASSYGGQGFYEQYF. The DNA of the CDR3 is TGTGCCAGCAGCTATGGGGGACAGGGGTTCTACGAGCAGTACTTC.

This chain's CDR3 is CASSRPGSQPQHF. The CDR3 coding sequence is TGTGCCAGCAGTCGCCCGGGGTCACAGCCCCAGCATTTT. J is TRBJ1-5 and V is TRBV28; unclear D gene. Germline values: CDR1 MDHEN, CDR2 SYDVKM. Trimming pared 5 bases from V and 7 bases from J, leaving 12 bases between. The CDR3 length is 13 residues. Looking up the rest from reference TRBV28 and TRBJ1-5 gives the full variable domain: DVKVTQSSRYLVKRTGEKVFLECVQDMDHENMFWYRQDPGLGLRLIYFSYDVKMKEKGDIPEGYSVSREKKERFSLILESASTNQTSMYLCASSRPGSQPQHFGDGTRLSIL.

The chain uses TRBV5-1 and TRBJ2-7; D may correspond to TRBD1 or TRBD2 (5 bases each). The CDR3 extends over 14 amino acids. Trimming stripped 0 bases from V and 5 bases from J, with 12 bases between. Germline lookup yields CDR1 SGHRS and CDR2 YFSETQ. The CDR3 region has the DNA TGCGCCAGCAGCTTGGGGGACGAGCGAAACGAGCAGTACTTC. It translates to CASSLGDERNEQYF.

V usage is TRBV29-1 and J usage is TRBJ2-3; D is uncertain. The germline V and J ends were trimmed by 7 bases and 1 base, with 12 bases remaining between them. CDR1 and CDR2 from the germline V gene are SQVTM and ANQGSEA. The CDR3 totals 13 residues. The CDR3 loop reads CSGAALRTDTQYF. The CDR3 nucleotides read TGCAGCGGGGCGGCACTCCGCACAGATACGCAGTATTTT.

The J gene is TRBJ2-4, the V gene TRBV6-1, with 7 positions matching TRBD2. With V trimmed by 6 bases and J by 15 bases, 14 bases remained unmatched. In germline, CDR1 is MNHNS, CDR2 SASEGT. The CDR3 totals 13 residues. The CDR3 sequence is CASSPPGGIRRYF. CDR3 nucleotides: TGTGCCAGCAGCCCGCCGGGAGGAATAAGAAGGTACTTC.

The chain couples TRBV10-1 to TRBJ1-1; tentative D call: TRBD1 (6 bases). The CDR3 has 13 amino acids. With 6 bases removed from V and 4 bases from J, the gap between germline ends came to 12 bases. Germline V gene lookup returns CDR1 WNHNN and CDR2 SYGVQD (reference sequence). CDR3 nucleotide sequence: TGCGCCAGCAGCGGACAGCGGGCCACTGAAGCTTTCTTT. This translates into CASSGQRATEAFF.

V is TRBV6-1 and J is TRBJ2-1, with D perhaps matching TRBD1 or TRBD2 (5 bases each). Germline loops: CDR1 MNHNS, CDR2 SASEGT. V was clipped by 2 bases and J by 4 bases, with 21 bases between them. The CDR3 is 18 residues long. Written as DNA, the CDR3 is TGTGCCAGCAGTGAAAGCCCGGGACCCGCGGATCGATACAATGAGCAGTTCTTC. Translated, it gives CASSESPGPADRYNEQFF.

CDR3 amino acids: CASSLAIGISTDTQYF. DNA of the CDR3: TGTGCCAGCAGCTTAGCGATAGGGATTAGTACAGATACGCAGTATTTT. V is TRBV7-9 and J is TRBJ2-3; D is undetermined. The CDR3 has 16 amino acids. Germline CDR1 is SEHNR and CDR2 is FQNEAQ (reference sequence). The V gene lost 0 bases and the J gene lost 3 bases, with 13 bases spanning the gap.

The V call is TRBV6-5, the J call TRBJ2-3; 9 positions agree with TRBD2. There are 16 residues in the CDR3. The junction had 7 bases not matched to a gene; V was cut back by 3 bases and J by 3 bases. Germline loops: CDR1 MNHEY, CDR2 SVGAGI. CDR3 loop: CASSYRREGLTDTQYF. The CDR3 nucleotides read TGTGCCAGCAGTTATAGGCGGGAGGGCCTAACAGATACGCAGTATTTT.

The chain has TRBV11-2 and TRBJ2-1, with 8 positions matching TRBD1. Looked up from germline, CDR1 is SGHAT and CDR2 is FQNNGV. V shed 1 base, J shed 8 bases, and the junction held 4 bases outside the gene matches. CDR3 size: 14 residues. The chain's CDR3 is CASSLGQGAHEQFF. The DNA for the CDR3 is TGTGCCAGCAGCTTAGGCCAGGGGGCGCATGAGCAGTTCTTC.